This T cell receptor beta chain was documented in a study of T cell repertoires in cytomegalovirus infection. Background on the study: Public TCR beta signatures were indicative of both CMV infection and a matching HLA type. Study outcomes and limitations: HLA-C-restricted CMV clonotypes gave the most frequent clonotype in two of eight donors.

TCRdb redid the calling of the reads with MiXCR, one entry per CDR3 protein. The sample holds a few hundred thousand distinct CDR3 sequences, about 13% seen once. Many counts were recorded for this clonotype. Its antigen is still unknown. The specimen sequenced was PBMCs. The clonotype comes from a human donor in good health (CMV status not recorded). Some clones in this sample may be carry-over from other donors' samples.

For the CDR3, the DNA is TGTGCCAGCAGTAACCTCCGGGACAGGGACAATGAGCAGTTCTTC. Its translation is CASSNLRDRDNEQFF. The chain carries TRBV6-6 and TRBJ2-1; 9 bases are shared with TRBD1. Germline V gives CDR1 MNHNY, CDR2 SVGAGI (reference sequence). The CDR3 contains 15 residues. V lost 5 bases to trimming and J lost 5 bases; unmatched junction nucleotides: 7.